Below, one T cell receptor (beta chain) is given with its context. The antigen this receptor binds is unknown. No base quality values were provided; no much bigger clone lies one nucleotide off. Sequencing took place on an Illumina NovaSeq 6000. Using 5'RACE with constant-segment primers, TCRalpha and TCRbeta cDNA libraries were constructed, with sample barcodes and unique molecular identifiers added in the process. RNA was extracted from every sample with Trizol reagent. Amplification of the libraries took two PCR steps, and the second step added a second sample barcode plus Illumina TruSeq adapters. Sequencing of the libraries was done on an Illumina NovaSeq, producing 2 x 150 bp paired-end reads. Processing in the source paper ran as follows. Demultiplexing of reads and collapsing into UMI-guided consensus sequences were performed with migec v1.2.7. Using mixcr v2.1.11, UMI consensuses were aligned to TRA and TRB V and J templates and then assembled into clonotypes. Clonotypes were classified as expanded or contracted when called significant by both edgeR and NoisET, with noise models trained on biological replicates. For edgeR calls, the cutoffs were a false discovery rate-adjusted p below 0.01 and a log2 fold-change threshold of 1. As an exploratory analysis of dynamics, max-normalized trajectories of the 1000 most abundant clonotypes were examined with PCA combined with hierarchical clustering. Separately sequenced CD4+ and CD8+ repertoires were used to assign the CD4 or CD8 phenotype of responding clones. TCRdb trimmed the raw reads at Q25, called clones with MiXCR and kept productive beta chains. Every distinct CDR3 protein forms one entry, paired with its most common genes and DNA. The V and J calls here are based on TCRdb, not the publication. The sample table holds roughly 320,000 distinct CDR3 sequences, of which 28% were seen once. The top ten hold around an eighth of the sample.

This sample was taken from a study of T-cell memory formation after mild COVID-19 (dated by TCRdb to the early 2020s). Study-level background: Most TCR sequence clusters were specific to one of the two donors. The cohort comprised two young, previously healthy adult volunteers, one female and one male. T-cell clones expanding and contracting after mild COVID-19 in a couple of donors were tracked by longitudinal TCRalpha and TCRbeta repertoire sequencing.

Study-level results and caveats: Contracting CD4+ clones turned up mainly in the CM and EM memory subsets, whereas EMRA was where CD8+ clones were enriched. The detection of some responding clones in pre-infection memory suggests that pre-existing cross-reactive memory T cells joined the SARS-CoV-2 response. The study included only two mild cases, and larger cohorts that include severe cases with pre-infection samples were judged to be necessary. Balanced CD4/CD8 phenotypes were observed for clones contracting from day 15 to 85, whereas a bias towards CD4+ was observed for a second wave of clones expanding from day 15 to 37. SARS-CoV-2 specificity was not confirmed for the second-wave clones peaking on day 37.

Ficoll-Paque density gradient centrifugation was the method used to isolate PBMCs. Inclusive of the bounding cysteine and phenylalanine, the CDR3 is 13 residues long. Of the read, only the CDR3 DNA is kept; its 39 bases are in frame from base 1. CDR1 and CDR2, per the germline V gene (reference sequence), are MNHNY and SVGAGI. The junction shows trimming of 6 bases on V and 3 bases on J, plus 12 bases between the germline ends. The rearranged chain carries TRBV6-6 and TRBJ2-7; possibly the D gene is TRBD1, per 5 matching bases. Material for sequencing was PBMCs or a T cell subset sorted from them (not recorded which). The source of this sequence is an adult woman who had mild COVID-19 (a few samples of this study predate the infection). The sample titles of this study are shuffled in the database, so cell type and time point are left out; the donor was told from shared clones. The nucleotides are TGTGCCAGCAGCTCAGGACATCGCTACGAGCAGTACTTC. Translated, it reads CASSSGHRYEQYF.